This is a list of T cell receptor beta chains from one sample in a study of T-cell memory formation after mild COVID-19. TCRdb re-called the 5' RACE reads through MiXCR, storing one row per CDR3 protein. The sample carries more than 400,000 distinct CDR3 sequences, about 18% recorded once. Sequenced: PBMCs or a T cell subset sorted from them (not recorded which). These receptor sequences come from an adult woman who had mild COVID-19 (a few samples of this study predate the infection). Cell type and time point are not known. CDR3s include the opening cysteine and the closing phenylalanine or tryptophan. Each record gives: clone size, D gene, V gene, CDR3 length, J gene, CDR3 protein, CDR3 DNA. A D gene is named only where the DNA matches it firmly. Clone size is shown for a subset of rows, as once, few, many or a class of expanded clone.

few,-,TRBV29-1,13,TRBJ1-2,CSVLRELNYGYTF,TGCAGCGTTCTGAGAGAACTTAACTATGGCTACACCTTC
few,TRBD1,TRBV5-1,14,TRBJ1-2,CASSSGTGSDGYTF,TGCGCCAGCAGCTCCGGGACAGGGAGCGATGGCTACACCTTC
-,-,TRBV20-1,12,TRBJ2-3,CSARDVLDTQYF,TGCAGTGCTAGAGATGTCCTGGATACGCAGTATTTT
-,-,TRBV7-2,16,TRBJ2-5,CASSPIGGSLGETQYF,TGTGCCAGCAGCCCCATCGGCGGCAGCCTAGGGGAGACCCAGTACTTC
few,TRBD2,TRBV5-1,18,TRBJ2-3,CASSSPGLAGGRTDTQYF,TGCGCCAGCAGCTCCCCGGGACTAGCGGGGGGGCGGACAGATACGCAGTATTTT
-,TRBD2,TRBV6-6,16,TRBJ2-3,CASSYRAGLAADTQYF,TGTGCCAGCAGCTATCGGGCGGGACTAGCGGCAGATACGCAGTATTTT
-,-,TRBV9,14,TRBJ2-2,CASRPDTNTGELFF,TGTGCCAGCAGGCCGGACACTAACACCGGGGAGCTGTTTTTT
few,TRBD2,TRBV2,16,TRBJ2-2,CASSVLAGANTGELFF,TGTGCCAGCAGTGTCCTAGCGGGGGCGAACACCGGGGAGCTGTTTTTT
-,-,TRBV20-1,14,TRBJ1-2,CSARDEKSNYGYTF,TGCAGTGCTAGAGACGAGAAGTCTAACTATGGCTACACCTTC
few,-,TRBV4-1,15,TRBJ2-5,CASSRVRGGQETQYF,TGCGCCAGCAGCCGCGTAAGGGGCGGGCAAGAGACCCAGTACTTC
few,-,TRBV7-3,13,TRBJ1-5,CASSLGANRPQHF,TGTGCCAGCAGCTTAGGGGCTAACCGGCCCCAGCATTTT
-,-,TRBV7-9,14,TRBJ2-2,CASSLAGNTGELFF,TGTGCCAGCAGCTTGGCAGGGAACACCGGGGAGCTGTTTTTT
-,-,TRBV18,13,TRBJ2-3,CASSRGVADTQYF,TGTGCCAGCTCACGAGGGGTGGCAGATACGCAGTATTTT
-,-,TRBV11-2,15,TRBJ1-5,CASSPDPGGNQPQHF,TGTGCCAGCAGCCCCGACCCGGGGGGCAATCAGCCCCAGCATTTT
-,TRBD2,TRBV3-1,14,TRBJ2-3,CASSPAGGPLTQYF,TGTGCCAGCAGCCCAGCGGGGGGGCCCCTAACGCAGTATTTT
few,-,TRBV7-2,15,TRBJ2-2,CASSDGVSVTGELFF,TGTGCCAGCAGCGACGGGGTGTCGGTAACCGGGGAGCTGTTTTTT
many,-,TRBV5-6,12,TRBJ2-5,CASSLSVETQYF,TGTGCCAGCAGCTTGTCGGTAGAGACCCAGTACTTC
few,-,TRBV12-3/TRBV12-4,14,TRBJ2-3,CASSSDSYTDTQYF,TGTGCCAGCAGTTCAGACTCCTACACAGATACGCAGTATTTT
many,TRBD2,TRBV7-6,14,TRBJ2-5,CASSFLAGQETQYF,TGTGCCAGCAGCTTCTTAGCGGGGCAAGAGACCCAGTACTTC
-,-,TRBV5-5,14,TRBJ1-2,CASSQASGWYGYTF,TGTGCCAGCAGCCAAGCCTCGGGTTGGTATGGCTACACCTTC
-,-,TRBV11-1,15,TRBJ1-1,CASSPSQGMKAEAFF,TGTGCCAGCAGCCCTTCTCAGGGGATGAAGGCTGAAGCTTTCTTT
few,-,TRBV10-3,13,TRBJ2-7,CAISGAAPYEQYF,TGTGCCATCAGTGGAGCTGCTCCCTACGAGCAGTACTTC
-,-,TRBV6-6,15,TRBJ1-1,CASSYFSGKNTEAFF,TGTGCCAGCAGTTACTTTTCAGGGAAGAACACTGAAGCTTTCTTT
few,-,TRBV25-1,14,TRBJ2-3,CASSATSSGDTQYF,TGTGCCAGCAGTGCAACTAGCAGCGGGGATACGCAGTATTTT
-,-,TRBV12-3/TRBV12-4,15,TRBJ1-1,CASSLVEGLNTEAFF,TGTGCCAGCAGTTTAGTGGAGGGACTTAACACTGAAGCTTTCTTT